Following are 7 T cell receptor beta chains from one sample sequenced in a study of vaccination and CD4 T cells after COVID-19. Scientists ran DNA taken from cultured CD4+ T cells through the Oncomine TCR Beta short-read assay for sequencing. TCRdb analysed the PCR reads with MiXCR anew, one entry per CDR3 protein. The sample lists about 21,000 distinct CDR3 sequences; roughly half were seen once. Treatment denoted: approximately 10-day PBMC culture with coronavirus spike peptide pools or control peptides (ViraFEST assay). The antigens for these receptors are not known. The sequenced sample consisted of CD4+ T cells from blood, cultured in vitro. The receptors here all came from a human donor who had recovered from COVID-19.

The chain recombines TRBV29-1 with TRBJ2-7; the D gene could be TRBD1 or TRBD2 (5 bases each). Per the germline V gene, CDR1 is SQVTM and CDR2 is ANQGSEA. This CDR3 is built from 15 residues. Between the trimmed V and J ends, which lost 5 bases and 2 bases, there was a span of 19 bases. CDR3 protein: CSVTGPGRRTYEQYF. For the CDR3, the DNA is TGCAGCGTTACAGGACCGGGACGGCGGACCTACGAGCAGTACTTC.

This CDR3 reads CASSIAGNYEQYF. CDR3 nucleotides: TGTGCCAGTAGTATCGCGGGGAACTACGAGCAGTACTTC. The chain combines TRBV19 with TRBJ2-7; tentatively, D is TRBD2 (6 bases). Germline CDR1 LNHDA, CDR2 SQIVND (reference sequence). The length of the CDR3 is 13 residues. V was cut by 3 bases and J by 3 bases, with 9 bases left in between.

This clonotype was seen only a few times. This chain joins TRBV27 and TRBJ2-3; D tentatively fits TRBD1 or TRBD2 (6 bases each). The CDR3 is 13 residues long. Germline-derived CDR1 and CDR2 are MNHEY and SMNVEV (reference sequence). Trimming removed 5 bases from V and 3 bases from J, with 9 bases in between. CDR3 bases: TGTGCCAGCAGTGGGGGGCGGACAGATACGCAGTATTTT. Translating gives CASSGGRTDTQYF.

The chain couples TRBV20-1 to TRBJ2-4; TRBD1 might be the D (6 bases). The ends were cut back, 7 bases at V and 0 bases at J, with 28 bases in the middle. Germline V gene sequence: CDR1 DFQATT, CDR2 SNEGSKA (reference sequence). The CDR3 is 19 residues long. The CDR3 reads CSGSHQGRQGLLAKNIQYF. DNA for the CDR3: TGCAGTGGCTCTCATCAGGGGCGCCAAGGGCTACTAGCCAAAAACATTCAGTACTTC.

This clonotype was picked up a small number of times. The CDR3 region is CASSSQGDTEAFF. The CDR3 bases are TGTGCCAGCAGCTCCCAGGGTGACACTGAAGCTTTCTTT. The chain joins TRBV7-3 to TRBJ1-1; D might be TRBD1 (5 bases). This CDR3 is built from 13 residues. Germline lookup yields CDR1 SGHTA and CDR2 FQGTGA. The V end was cut by 4 bases, the J end by 3 bases, with 9 bases between.

This clonotype was seen a few times. The chain has TRBV7-9 and TRBJ2-5; D tentatively fits TRBD1 or TRBD2 (5 bases each). Germline loops: CDR1 SEHNR, CDR2 FQNEAQ (reference sequence). V was cut by 5 bases and J by 4 bases, with 17 bases left in between. CDR3 length equals 15 residues. The DNA of the CDR3 is TGTGCCAGCAGCCTGGGGCTAGCCAAGGGAGAGACCCAGTACTTC. Translated, it gives CASSLGLAKGETQYF.

This clonotype was observed a few times. This sequence joins TRBV10-1 and TRBJ1-6, with D possibly matching TRBD1 (5 bases). CDR3 length: 14 residues. Trimming took 4 bases from V and 5 from J, leaving 9 bases between them. Germline CDR1 WNHNN, CDR2 SYGVQD (reference sequence). The CDR3: CASSVSRDNSPLHF. The CDR3 nucleotides read TGCGCCAGCAGTGTATCCAGGGATAATTCACCCCTCCACTTT.